The entry below describes one T cell receptor beta chain. The sample originates from a study of PD-1 blockade in classical Hodgkin lymphoma. Time point described: cycle 4 day 1 (C4D1), after about 6 weeks of nivolumab. Each and every patient relapsed after autologous stem cell transplantation, and patients got differing brentuximab vedotin exposure. Only in-frame clones appear in the TCRdb table, and some are missing; sequencing was by immunoSEQ multiplex PCR. The repertoire holds about 60,000 clones, with about 89% as singletons. The CDR3 runs to 15 residues. Trimming removed 8 bases from V and 3 bases from J; junction bases left unmatched: 12. Germline lookup yields CDR1 MNHEY and CDR2 SMNVEV (reference sequence).

The clonotype was recovered from a human donor with classical Hodgkin lymphoma. V and J are TRBV27 and TRBJ2-7, with 8 bases lining up with TRBD2. The sequencing used peripheral blood mononuclear cells (PBMCs), collected before the fourth cycle of nivolumab. The DNA of the CDR3 is TGTGCCAGCCGAGGTCTGGGACTAGGCTACTACGAGCAGTACTTC. Translating gives CASRGLGLGYYEQYF.